This TCR beta chain was captured in a study of blood T cell repertoires in COVID-19. At the level of the study: The United States, Italy and Spain provided the acute and convalescent COVID-19 samples. Sample material is recorded as cDNA or gDNA derived from T cells, B-cell-depleted T cells, or PBMCs.

The data were produced by immunoSEQ multiplex PCR, yet TCRdb's version contains in-frame clones alone and is incomplete. The sample carries over 150,000 clones, 88% recorded once. Participants spanned ages roughly 18 to 95 years and resided in 20 to 30 US areas. Trimming cost V 6 bases and J 3 bases; bases outside gene matches: 5. CDR3 size: 13 residues. Germline CDR1 reads SQVTM; CDR2 reads ANQGSEA. The origin of this receptor is a woman in her late teens or twenties who had recovered from COVID-19. This sequence joins TRBV29-1 and TRBJ2-5, with 9 nucleotides matching TRBD2. The source material was PBMCs or T cells enriched from blood (not recorded which). The chain's CDR3 is CSVVRGGEETQYF. The CDR3 DNA reads as TGCAGCGTGGTGCGGGGGGGCGAAGAGACCCAGTACTTC.